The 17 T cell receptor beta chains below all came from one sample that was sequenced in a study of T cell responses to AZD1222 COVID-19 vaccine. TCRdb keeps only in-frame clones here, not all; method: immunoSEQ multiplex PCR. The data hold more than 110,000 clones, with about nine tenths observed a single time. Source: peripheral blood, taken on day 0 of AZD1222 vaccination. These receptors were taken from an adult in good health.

CDR3 nucleotide sequence: TGTGCCAGCAGCCCTATGACAGATAGCAATCAGCCCCAGCATTTT. This codes for CASSPMTDSNQPQHF. The genes are TRBV7-2 and TRBJ1-5, with D possibly being TRBD1 (5 bases). Trimming removed 5 bases at V and 0 bases at J, with 11 bases between. Germline CDR1 reads SGHTA; CDR2 reads FQGNSA. This CDR3 comprises 15 residues.

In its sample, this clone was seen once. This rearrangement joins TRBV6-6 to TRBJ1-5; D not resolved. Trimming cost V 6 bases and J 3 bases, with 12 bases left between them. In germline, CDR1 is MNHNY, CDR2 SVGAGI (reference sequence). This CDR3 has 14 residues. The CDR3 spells CASSQILSNQPQHF. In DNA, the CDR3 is TGTGCCAGCAGCCAAATTCTTTCCAATCAGCCCCAGCATTTT.

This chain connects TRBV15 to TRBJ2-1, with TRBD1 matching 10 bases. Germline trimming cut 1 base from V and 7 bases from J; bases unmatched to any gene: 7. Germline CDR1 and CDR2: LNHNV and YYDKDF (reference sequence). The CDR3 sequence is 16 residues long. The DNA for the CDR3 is TGTGCCACCAGCAGAGGTGGGACAGGGGCCGGTAATGAGCAGTTCTTC. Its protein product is CATSRGGTGAGNEQFF.

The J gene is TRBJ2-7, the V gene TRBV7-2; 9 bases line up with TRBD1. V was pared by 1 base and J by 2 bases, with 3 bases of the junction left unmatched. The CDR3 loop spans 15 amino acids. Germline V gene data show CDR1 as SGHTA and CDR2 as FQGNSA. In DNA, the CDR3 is TGTGCCAGCAGCTTAGTCGGGACAGGGACCTACGAGCAGTACTTC. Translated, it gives CASSLVGTGTYEQYF. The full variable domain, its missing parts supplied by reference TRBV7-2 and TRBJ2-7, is GAGVSQSPSNKVTEKGKDVELRCDPISGHTALYWYRQSLGQGLEFLIYFQGNSAPDKSGLPSDRFSAERTGGSVSTLTIQRTQQEDSAVYLCASSLVGTGTYEQYFGPGTRLTVT.

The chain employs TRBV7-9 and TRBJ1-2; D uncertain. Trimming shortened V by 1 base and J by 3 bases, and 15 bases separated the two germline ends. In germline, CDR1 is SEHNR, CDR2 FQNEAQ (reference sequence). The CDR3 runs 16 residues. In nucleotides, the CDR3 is TGTGCCAGCAGCTTAGTCTCTATCGCCCAGGACTATGGCTACACCTTC. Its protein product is CASSLVSIAQDYGYTF.

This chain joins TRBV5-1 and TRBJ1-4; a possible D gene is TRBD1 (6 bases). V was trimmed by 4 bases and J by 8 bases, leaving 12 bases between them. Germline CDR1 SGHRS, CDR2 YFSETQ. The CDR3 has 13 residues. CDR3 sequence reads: CASSPLGGEKLFF. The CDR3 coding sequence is TGCGCCAGCAGCCCCCTAGGGGGGGAAAAACTGTTTTTT.

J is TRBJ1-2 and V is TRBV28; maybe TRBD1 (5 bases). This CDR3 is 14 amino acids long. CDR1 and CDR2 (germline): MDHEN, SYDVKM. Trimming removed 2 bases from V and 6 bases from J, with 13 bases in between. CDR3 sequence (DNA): TGTGCCAGCAGTTTAACGGGGCAGATTAATGGCTACACCTTC. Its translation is CASSLTGQINGYTF.

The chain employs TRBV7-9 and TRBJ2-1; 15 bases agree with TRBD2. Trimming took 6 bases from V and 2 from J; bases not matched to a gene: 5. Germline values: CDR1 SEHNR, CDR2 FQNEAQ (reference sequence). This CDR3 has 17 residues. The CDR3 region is CASRRTSGGAPYNEQFF. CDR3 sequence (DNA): TGTGCCAGCAGAAGGACTAGCGGGGGGGCCCCCTACAATGAGCAGTTCTTC.

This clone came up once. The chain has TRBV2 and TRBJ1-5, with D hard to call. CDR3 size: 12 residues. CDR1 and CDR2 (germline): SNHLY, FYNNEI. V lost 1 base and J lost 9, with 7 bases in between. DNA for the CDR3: TGTGCCAGCAGTGAAGAGGGCTGGCCCCAGCATTTT. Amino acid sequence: CASSEEGWPQHF. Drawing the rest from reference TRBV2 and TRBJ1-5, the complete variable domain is EPEVTQTPSHQVTQMGQEVILRCVPISNHLYFYWYRQILGQKVEFLVSFYNNEISEKSEIFDDQFSVERPDGSNFTLKIRSTKLEDSAMYFCASSEEGWPQHFGDGTRLSIL.

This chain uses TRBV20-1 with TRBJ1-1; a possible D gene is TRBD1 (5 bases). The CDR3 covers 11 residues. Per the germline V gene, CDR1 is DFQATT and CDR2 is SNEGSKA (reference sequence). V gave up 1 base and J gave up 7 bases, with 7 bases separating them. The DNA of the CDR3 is TGCAGTGCTAGAGGACAGTTTGAAGCTTTCTTT. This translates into CSARGQFEAFF.

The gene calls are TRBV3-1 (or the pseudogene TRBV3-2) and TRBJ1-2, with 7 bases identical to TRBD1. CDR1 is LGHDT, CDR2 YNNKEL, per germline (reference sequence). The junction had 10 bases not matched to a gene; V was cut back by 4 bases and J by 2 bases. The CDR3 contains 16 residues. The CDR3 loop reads CASSPRATGRNYGYTF. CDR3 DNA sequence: TGTGCCAGCAGCCCCCGGGCGACAGGGCGGAACTATGGCTACACCTTC.

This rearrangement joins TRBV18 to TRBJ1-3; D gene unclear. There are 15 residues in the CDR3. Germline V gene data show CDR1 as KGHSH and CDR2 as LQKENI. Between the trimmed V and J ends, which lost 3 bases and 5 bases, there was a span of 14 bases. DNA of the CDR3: TGTGCCAGCTCACCGCTCAGAGAGGTGAGAAACACCATATATTTT. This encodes CASSPLREVRNTIYF.

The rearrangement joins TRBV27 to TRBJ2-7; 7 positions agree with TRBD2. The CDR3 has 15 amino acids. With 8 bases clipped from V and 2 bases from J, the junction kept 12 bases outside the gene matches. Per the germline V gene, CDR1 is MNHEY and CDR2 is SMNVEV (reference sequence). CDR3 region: CASSSISAGAYEQYF. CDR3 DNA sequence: TGTGCCAGCTCCTCTATCTCGGCGGGGGCCTACGAGCAGTACTTC.

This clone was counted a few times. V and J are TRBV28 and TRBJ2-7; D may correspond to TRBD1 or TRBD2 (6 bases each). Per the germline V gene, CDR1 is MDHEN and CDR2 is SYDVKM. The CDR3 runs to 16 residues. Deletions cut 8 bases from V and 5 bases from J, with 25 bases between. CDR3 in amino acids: CASASRGDTGFDEQYF. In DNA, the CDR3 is TGTGCCAGCGCTTCGAGGGGGGATACAGGGTTCGACGAGCAGTACTTC.

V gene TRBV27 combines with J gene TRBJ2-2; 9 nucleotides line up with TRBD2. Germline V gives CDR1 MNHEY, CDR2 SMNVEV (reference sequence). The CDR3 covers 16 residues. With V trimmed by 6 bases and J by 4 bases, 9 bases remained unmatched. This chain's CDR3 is CASRPGASGVTGELFF. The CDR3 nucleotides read TGTGCCAGCAGACCAGGGGCTAGCGGGGTCACCGGGGAGCTGTTTTTT.

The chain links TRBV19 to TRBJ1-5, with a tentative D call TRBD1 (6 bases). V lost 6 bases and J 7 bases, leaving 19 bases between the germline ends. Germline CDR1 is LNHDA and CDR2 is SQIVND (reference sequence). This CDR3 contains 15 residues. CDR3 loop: CASSLPGARKQPQHF. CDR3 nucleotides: TGTGCCAGTAGCCTCCCGGGGGCGCGAAAACAGCCCCAGCATTTT.

The CDR3 spells CASSLMLASGANVLTF. The CDR3 bases are TGTGCCAGCAGTTTAATGCTAGCTTCTGGGGCCAACGTCCTGACTTTC. The chain combines TRBV28 with TRBJ2-6; weak D call: TRBD2 (5 bases). Trimming pared 2 bases from V and 1 base from J, leaving 9 bases between. The CDR3 loop spans 16 amino acids. CDR1 is MDHEN and CDR2 is SYDVKM in the germline V gene. The full variable domain, its missing parts supplied by reference TRBV28 and TRBJ2-6, is DVKVTQSSRYLVKRTGEKVFLECVQDMDHENMFWYRQDPGLGLRLIYFSYDVKMKEKGDIPEGYSVSREKKERFSLILESASTNQTSMYLCASSLMLASGANVLTFGAGSRLTVL.